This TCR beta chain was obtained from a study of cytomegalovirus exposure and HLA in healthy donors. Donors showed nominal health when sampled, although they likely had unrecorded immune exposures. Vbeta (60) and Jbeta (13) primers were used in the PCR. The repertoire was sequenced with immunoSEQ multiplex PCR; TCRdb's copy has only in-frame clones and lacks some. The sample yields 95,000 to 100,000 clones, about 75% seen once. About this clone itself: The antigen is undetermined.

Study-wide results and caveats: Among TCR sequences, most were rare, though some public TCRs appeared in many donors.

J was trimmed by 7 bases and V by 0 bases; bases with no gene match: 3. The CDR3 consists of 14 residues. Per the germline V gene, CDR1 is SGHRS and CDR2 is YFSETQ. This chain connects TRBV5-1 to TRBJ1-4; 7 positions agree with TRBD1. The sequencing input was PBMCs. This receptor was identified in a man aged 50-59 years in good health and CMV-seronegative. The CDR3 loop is CASSLEGGSEKLFF. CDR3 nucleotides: TGCGCCAGCAGCTTGGAAGGGGGCAGTGAAAAACTGTTTTTT. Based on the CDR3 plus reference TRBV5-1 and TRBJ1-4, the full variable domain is KAGVTQTPRYLIKTRGQQVTLSCSPISGHRSVSWYQQTPGQGLQFLFEYFSETQRNKGNFPGRFSGRQFSNSRSEMNVSTLELGDSALYLCASSLEGGSEKLFFGSGTQLSVL.